This record concerns one T cell receptor (beta chain) sequence. Its antigen remains unknown. From blood CD8+ and CD4+ T cells, TCR beta sequences were generated. FACS was used to enrich TEMRA cells, whereas the CD8+ and CD4+ T cells were obtained by negative isolation. V was cut by 6 bases and J by 0 bases, with 11 bases left in between. This CDR3 region has 13 residues. Germline V gene sequence: CDR1 SQVTM, CDR2 ANQGSEA. The record originates from a study of CD8 T cells in Susac syndrome. Study results and limitations: The study found that Susac CD8+ clonal expansion peaked in TEMRA cells and active patients.

Roughly 0.45 to 1 ug RNA was reverse transcribed with random hexamers. Each CDR3 protein gets one entry after TCRdb re-called the immunoSEQ multiplex PCR reads with MiXCR. The sample lists about 53,000 distinct CDR3 sequences; approximately 95% were seen once. The sample comprised CD8+ T cells from PBMCs. The chain uses TRBV29-1 and TRBJ1-2, with D tentatively TRBD1 (5 bases). The source of this sequence is a human donor with Susac syndrome. The CDR3: CSVTGGANYGYTF. DNA of the CDR3: TGCAGCGTCACGGGGGGAGCTAACTATGGCTACACCTTC.